The 19 T cell receptor beta chains listed next were all sequenced from one sample in a study of T cell responses to AZD1222 COVID-19 vaccine. Sequenced by immunoSEQ multiplex PCR; TCRdb stores in-frame clones only, minus some. The repertoire holds approximately 110,000 clones, nearly 90% seen once, with approximately 19% in the top ten. Sequenced here: peripheral blood, sampled on day 0 of AZD1222 vaccination. These receptor sequences come from an adult in good health.

The chain is built from TRBV13 and TRBJ1-5; a possible D gene is TRBD1 (6 bases). Trimming took off 3 bases at V and 5 bases at J, with 11 bases between the two ends. Germline CDR1 and CDR2: PRHDT and FYEKMQ (reference sequence). The CDR3 contains 14 residues. Written as DNA, the CDR3 is TGTGCCAGCAGCTTCAGGGGTTCCGATCAGCCCCAGCATTTT. The encoded protein is CASSFRGSDQPQHF.

This chain links TRBV11-2 with TRBJ1-1; D ambiguous. CDR1 is SGHAT and CDR2 is FQNNGV in the germline V gene. Trimming took 1 base from V and 1 from J, leaving 7 bases between them. The CDR3 runs to 14 residues. The CDR3 region is CASSLGQRNTEAFF. CDR3 DNA: TGTGCCAGCAGCTTAGGGCAGAGGAACACTGAAGCTTTCTTT.

This clone was observed a few times. The chain joins TRBV9 to TRBJ2-5; 11 bases agree with TRBD2. The CDR3 has 15 amino acids. V trimming: 0 bases; J trimming: 5 bases; junction bases outside the gene matches: 3. Germline CDR1 is SGDLS and CDR2 is YYNGEE. CDR3 region: CASSVGLAGLETQYF. In DNA form, the CDR3 reads TGTGCCAGCAGCGTAGGACTAGCGGGGCTGGAGACCCAGTACTTC.

V usage is TRBV27 and J usage is TRBJ1-5; D is ambiguous. This CDR3 is built from 15 residues. CDR1 and CDR2 (germline): MNHEY, SMNVEV (reference sequence). Trimming took 2 bases from V and 0 from J, leaving 8 bases between them. CDR3 in DNA: TGTGCCAGCAGTTTAAGAGGATATAGCAATCAGCCCCAGCATTTT. It is translated as CASSLRGYSNQPQHF.

This chain joins TRBV6-5 and TRBJ2-2; maybe TRBD1 (7 bases). Germline V gene lookup returns CDR1 MNHEY and CDR2 SVGAGI. This CDR3 contains 15 residues. Trimming removed 6 bases at V and 7 bases at J, with 18 bases between. The CDR3 sequence is CASRTGYRGGGELFF. The CDR3 DNA is TGTGCCAGCAGAACCGGGTACAGGGGAGGCGGGGAGCTGTTTTTT.

CDR3 in amino acids: CASSIIVASGSINEQFF. As DNA, the CDR3 is TGTGCCAGTAGTATAATAGTGGCTAGCGGGAGTATCAATGAGCAGTTCTTC. This rearrangement joins TRBV19 to TRBJ2-1, with 10 bases that match TRBD2. Per the germline V gene, CDR1 is LNHDA and CDR2 is SQIVND (reference sequence). V was pared by 2 bases and J by 6 bases, with 10 bases of the junction left unmatched. The CDR3 spans 17 residues.

The chain uses TRBV28 and TRBJ2-1; unclear D gene. Germline lookup yields CDR1 MDHEN and CDR2 SYDVKM. Between the trimmed V and J ends, which lost 3 bases and 7 bases, there was a span of 13 bases. This CDR3 is 14 amino acids long. DNA for the CDR3: TGTGCCAGCAGTTTTTATACGCAGCAAAATGAGCAGTTCTTC. Its translation: CASSFYTQQNEQFF.

The table lists this clone with a count of one. The chain carries TRBV7-2 and TRBJ1-4; D remains unclear. The germline V gene has CDR1 SGHTA and CDR2 FQGNSA. The V gene lost 4 bases and the J gene lost 7 bases, with 16 bases spanning the gap. This CDR3 has 15 residues. The CDR3 region is CASSYRSGSGEKLFF. Here the CDR3 DNA reads TGTGCCAGCAGCTACCGGTCGGGGAGTGGTGAAAAACTGTTTTTT.

The chain recombines TRBV9 with TRBJ2-1; 7 bases agree with TRBD1. Germline CDR1 SGDLS, CDR2 YYNGEE. Unmatched junction bases numbered 8, after V lost 0 bases and J lost 5 bases. The CDR3 has 16 amino acids. In DNA, the CDR3 is TGTGCCAGCAGCGTAGAGGGTAGGCAGGGGGACAATGAGCAGTTCTTC. It yields the protein CASSVEGRQGDNEQFF.

The V and J genes are TRBV6-5 and TRBJ2-2, with unresolved D. Trimming took 6 bases from V and 5 from J, leaving 7 bases between them. Germline V CDR1 and CDR2: MNHEY, SVGAGI. This CDR3 contains 12 residues. The CDR3 loop is CASSLGTGELFF. CDR3 bases: TGTGCCAGCAGCCTCGGTACCGGGGAGCTGTTTTTT.

The rearrangement uses TRBV2 and TRBJ2-1; 8 nucleotides align to TRBD2. Germline CDR1 is SNHLY and CDR2 is FYNNEI. This CDR3 has 15 residues. Losses at the gene ends were 2 bases for V and 4 bases for J; bases not matched to a gene: 4. The CDR3, as DNA: TGTGCCAGCAGTGAACGTAGCGGGAATTACAATGAGCAGTTCTTC. Translated: CASSERSGNYNEQFF. The variable domain in full, completed from reference TRBV2 and TRBJ2-1, reads EPEVTQTPSHQVTQMGQEVILRCVPISNHLYFYWYRQILGQKVEFLVSFYNNEISEKSEIFDDQFSVERPDGSNFTLKIRSTKLEDSAMYFCASSERSGNYNEQFFGPGTRLTVL.

This clone was observed a few times. The chain uses TRBV7-7 and TRBJ2-3; D perhaps matches TRBD1 (7 bases). CDR3 length equals 15 residues. In germline, CDR1 is SSHAT, CDR2 FNYEAQ (reference sequence). With 5 bases removed from V and 5 bases from J, the gap between germline ends came to 17 bases. CDR3 amino acids: CASSPGGPRLDTQYF. The CDR3 DNA sequence: TGTGCCAGCAGCCCAGGGGGGCCTAGATTAGATACGCAGTATTTT.

V is TRBV19 and J is TRBJ2-7; 9 positions agree with TRBD1. Germline trimming cut 4 bases from V and 2 bases from J; bases unmatched to any gene: 0. The CDR3 has 13 residues. From germline, CDR1 is LNHDA and CDR2 SQIVND (reference sequence). CDR3 in amino acids: CASSRTGAYEQYF. CDR3 bases: TGTGCCAGTAGTAGGACAGGGGCCTACGAGCAGTACTTC.

This chain connects TRBV27 to TRBJ2-5, with D perhaps matching TRBD2 (6 bases). This CDR3 has 15 residues. Germline V CDR1 and CDR2: MNHEY, SMNVEV (reference sequence). Trimming left V 2 bases short and J 4 bases short, with 14 bases between. CDR3 DNA sequence: TGTGCCAGCAGTTTAGTCGGGGGAACCAGAGAGACCCAGTACTTC. It yields the protein CASSLVGGTRETQYF.

The V and J genes are TRBV5-1 and TRBJ2-1; a possible D gene is TRBD1 (5 bases). The V end was cut by 5 bases, the J end by 0 bases, with 12 bases between. Per the germline V gene, CDR1 is SGHRS and CDR2 is YFSETQ. The CDR3 has 15 residues. CDR3 in amino acids: CASRLQARSYNEQFF. CDR3 bases: TGCGCCAGCAGATTACAGGCCCGCTCCTACAATGAGCAGTTCTTC.

The chain links TRBV21-1 to TRBJ1-5. TRBV21-1 is given as a pseudogene. The CDR3 length is 20 residues. The CDR3 is CASSRGPGSDNVFPDQPQHF. The CDR3 region has the DNA TGTGCCAGCAGCCGCGGCCCGGGGAGTGACAACGTTTTCCCCGATCAGCCCCAGCATTTT.

The rearrangement links TRBV5-1 to TRBJ1-2; D might be TRBD1 (5 bases). Germline-derived CDR1 and CDR2 are SGHRS and YFSETQ. V dropped 4 bases and J dropped 3 bases, with 13 bases sitting between them. CDR3 length: 14 residues. For the CDR3, the DNA is TGCGCCAGCAGCCCACGTCAGGGCGACTATGGCTACACCTTC. It encodes CASSPRQGDYGYTF.

This clone was seen a few times. The V call is TRBV7-9, the J call TRBJ1-1; D is uncertain. Germline-derived CDR1 and CDR2 are SEHNR and FQNEAQ (reference sequence). The CDR3 consists of 13 residues. The V end lost 5 bases, the J end lost 9 bases, and 16 bases lay between the germline ends. CDR3 DNA sequence: TGTGCCAGCAGCCATAATGAAGACCCACAAGCTTTCTTT. Amino acids: CASSHNEDPQAFF.

V is TRBV6-5 and J is TRBJ1-6, with D possibly being TRBD1 (6 bases). This CDR3 has 15 amino acids. V lost 10 bases and J 1 base, leaving 14 bases between the germline ends. Germline CDR1 is MNHEY and CDR2 is SVGAGI. The CDR3 coding sequence is TGTGCCACCCGTCGGGGGACATCCTATAATTCACCCCTCCACTTT. Protein sequence: CATRRGTSYNSPLHF.